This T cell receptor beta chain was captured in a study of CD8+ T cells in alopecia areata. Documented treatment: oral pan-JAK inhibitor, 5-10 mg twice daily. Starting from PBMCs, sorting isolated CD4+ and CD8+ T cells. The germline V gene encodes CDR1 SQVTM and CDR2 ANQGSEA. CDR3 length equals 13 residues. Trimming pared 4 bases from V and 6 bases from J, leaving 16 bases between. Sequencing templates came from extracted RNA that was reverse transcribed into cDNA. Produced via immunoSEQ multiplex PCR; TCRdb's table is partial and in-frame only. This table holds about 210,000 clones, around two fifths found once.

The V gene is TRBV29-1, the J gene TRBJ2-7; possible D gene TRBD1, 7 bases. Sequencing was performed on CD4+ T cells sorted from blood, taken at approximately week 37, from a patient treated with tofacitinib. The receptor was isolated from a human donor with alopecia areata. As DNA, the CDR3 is TGCAGCGTTGTGTCCCCAGGGGGAGGCGAGCAGTACTTC. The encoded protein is CSVVSPGGGEQYF.